This entry lists 17 T cell receptor beta chains sequenced from one sample in a study of T cell repertoires in cytomegalovirus infection. No antigen has been identified for these receptors. TCRdb passed the reads through MiXCR, listing each CDR3 protein once. This sample yields 700,000 to 950,000 distinct CDR3 sequences, of which 32% are seen a single time; roughly 12% belongs to the top ten. The material sequenced was cultured CD8+ T cells from PBMCs, taken from culture after CMV antigen stimulation. These TCRs come from a human donor in good health (CMV status not recorded). Some clones in this sample may be carry-over from other donors' samples.

V usage is TRBV4-3 and J usage is TRBJ2-1; D is perhaps TRBD1 or TRBD2 (5 bases each). V lost 0 bases and J 6 bases, leaving 6 bases between the germline ends. This CDR3 region has 13 residues. CDR1 LGHNA and CDR2 YSLEER come from the germline V gene. DNA for the CDR3: TGCGCCAGCAGCCAAGAGAGGGGCAATGAGCAGTTCTTC. It codes for CASSQERGNEQFF.

The chain joins TRBV7-9 to TRBJ2-1; 11 positions match TRBD1. V lost 5 bases, J lost 5 bases, and 5 bases stayed unmatched. Germline-derived CDR1 and CDR2 are SEHNR and FQNEAQ (reference sequence). The CDR3 sequence is 15 residues long. In nucleotides, the CDR3 is TGTGCCAGCAGCCACGGACAGGGGGCAGACAATGAGCAGTTCTTC. Encoded protein: CASSHGQGADNEQFF. The whole variable domain, filled in from reference TRBV7-9 and TRBJ2-1, reads DTGVSQNPRHKITKRGQNVTFRCDPISEHNRLYWYRQTLGQGPEFLTYFQNEAQLEKSRLLSDRFSAERPKGSFSTLEIQRTEQGDSAMYLCASSHGQGADNEQFFGPGTRLTVL.

Only a few counts were recorded for this clonotype. This rearrangement joins TRBV10-3 to TRBJ2-2; D remains ambiguous. The germline V gene has CDR1 ENHRY and CDR2 SYGVKD. The CDR3 is 18 residues long. The ends were cut back, 8 bases at V and 1 base at J, with 23 bases in the middle. The CDR3 here is CAILMWTPDGVNTGELFF. CDR3 nucleotides: TGTGCCATCCTAATGTGGACCCCTGATGGAGTGAACACCGGGGAGCTGTTTTTT.

This clonotype was counted a few times. CDR3 region: CASSQGVGANEQFF. In DNA, the CDR3 is TGCGCCAGCAGCCAAGGTGTAGGGGCGAATGAGCAGTTCTTC. The chain uses TRBV4-1 and TRBJ2-1; TRBD1 is a possible D gene (5 bases). The CDR3 is made up of 14 amino acids. Germline CDR1 reads MGHRA; CDR2 reads YSYEKL. V shed 1 base and J shed 7 bases, with 11 bases lying between them.

This clonotype was counted between two and nine times. V and J are TRBV12-5 and TRBJ2-2, with D perhaps matching TRBD2 (5 bases). Germline loops: CDR1 LGHNT, CDR2 FRNRAP. This CDR3 region has 12 residues. The CDR3: CDSYGDAGELFF. The CDR3 nucleotides are TGTGACTCATACGGGGATGCCGGGGAGCTGTTTTTT.

This clonotype has just a few counts. The chain carries TRBV12-3 or TRBV12-4 and TRBJ2-6; D is unclear. V lost 4 bases, J lost 0 bases, and 10 bases lay in between. The CDR3 totals 16 residues. CDR3: CASSSHGLSGANVLTF. In DNA, the CDR3 is TGTGCCAGCAGTTCCCACGGGCTCTCTGGGGCCAACGTCCTGACTTTC.

Comments on this clonotype: This may come from a read error, since a much larger clone is one base off. The rearrangement links TRBV7-6 to TRBJ2-1; 11 bases fit TRBD2. Germline V gene lookup returns CDR1 SGHVS and CDR2 FNYEAQ. Trimming at V came to 2 bases and at J to 10 bases, leaving 4 bases not matched to a gene. This CDR3 is built from 14 residues. DNA of the CDR3: TGTGCCAGCAGCTTATCGACTAGCGGGGTAGAGCAGTTCTTC. Its translation is CASSLSTSGVEQFF.

This clonotype was seen a few times. This chain uses TRBV7-6 with TRBJ2-5; maybe TRBD2 (6 bases). Germline V gene sequence: CDR1 SGHVS, CDR2 FNYEAQ. CDR3 length: 16 amino acids. V dropped 0 bases and J dropped 5 bases, with 16 bases sitting between them. This CDR3 is CASSLARRGGGETQYF. CDR3 nucleotides: TGTGCCAGCAGCTTAGCGCGGAGGGGTGGAGGGGAGACCCAGTACTTC.

Of note for this clonotype: Sequence at one end of the junction differs from germline and may be a read error. The chain carries TRBV7-4 and TRBJ2-5; possibly TRBD1 or TRBD2 for D (5 bases each). CDR1 is SGHVT and CDR2 is SQSDAQ in the germline V gene. This CDR3 comprises 13 residues. The CDR3 nucleotides are TGTGCCAGCAGGTTGGGACGCCAAGAGACCCAGTGCTTC. Translated: CASRLGRQETQCF.

This clonotype was detected only a few times. The chain employs TRBV7-9 and TRBJ2-3; 7 bases are shared with TRBD1. The CDR3 has 14 residues. Germline CDR1 reads SEHNR; CDR2 reads FQNEAQ (reference sequence). The ends lost 6 bases at V and 5 bases at J; junction bases unmatched: 8. In DNA form, the CDR3 reads TGTGCCAGCAGGGCCGGGACAGATAAAGATACGCAGTATTTT. Amino acids: CASRAGTDKDTQYF. Combining the CDR3 with reference TRBV7-9 and TRBJ2-3 gives the whole variable domain DTGVSQNPRHKITKRGQNVTFRCDPISEHNRLYWYRQTLGQGPEFLTYFQNEAQLEKSRLLSDRFSAERPKGSFSTLEIQRTEQGDSAMYLCASRAGTDKDTQYFGPGTRLTVL.

The genes are TRBV7-2 and TRBJ2-1, with 10 bases aligning to TRBD2. The CDR3 has 17 residues. Trimming at V came to 2 bases and at J to 0 bases, leaving 4 bases not matched to a gene. In germline, CDR1 is SGHTA, CDR2 FQGNSA. This chain's CDR3 is CASSLSSGGVSYNEQFF. CDR3 sequence (DNA): TGTGCCAGCAGCTTATCGAGCGGGGGGGTCTCCTACAATGAGCAGTTCTTC.

The chain links TRBV6-2 or TRBV6-3 to TRBJ2-1; D is undetermined. CDR3 length: 15 amino acids. V shed 3 bases and J shed 3 bases, with 12 bases lying between them. Germline V gene data show CDR1 as MNHEY and CDR2 as SVGEGT. The CDR3 region has the DNA TGTGCCAGCAGTTATACTGGGGTGGGCTACAATGAGCAGTTCTTC. It yields the protein CASSYTGVGYNEQFF.

This clonotype showed up just a few times. This chain links TRBV6-5 with TRBJ2-5; 7 bases are shared with TRBD1. V was pared by 2 bases and J by 1 base, with 13 bases of the junction left unmatched. The V gene's germline CDR1 is MNHEY and CDR2 SVGAGI. The CDR3 covers 18 residues. The DNA for the CDR3 is TGTGCCAGCAGTTACGCAACCCAGACAGGGAAGGGCCAAGAGACCCAGTACTTC. Amino acids: CASSYATQTGKGQETQYF.

The V call is TRBV19, the J call TRBJ1-2; D ambiguous. Germline loops: CDR1 LNHDA, CDR2 SQIVND (reference sequence). Trimming left V 4 bases short and J 0 bases short, with 6 bases between. CDR3 length equals 13 residues. The DNA of the CDR3 is TGTGCCAGTAGTAACAGCTCTAACTATGGCTACACCTTC. Protein product: CASSNSSNYGYTF. The whole variable domain, remainder taken from reference TRBV19 and TRBJ1-2, is DGGITQSPKYLFRKEGQNVTLSCEQNLNHDAMYWYRQDPGQGLRLIYYSQIVNDFQKGDIAEGYSVSREKKESFPLTVTSAQKNPTAFYLCASSNSSNYGYTFGSGTRLTVV.

The chain joins TRBV27 to TRBJ1-2, with 7 bases identical to TRBD1. Germline CDR1 reads MNHEY; CDR2 reads SMNVEV (reference sequence). The CDR3 spans 13 residues. V shed 7 bases, J shed 3 bases, and the junction held 5 bases outside the gene matches. The CDR3, as DNA: TGTGCCAGCACCGGACAGGCGGACTATGGCTACACCTTC. Protein product: CASTGQADYGYTF.

This clonotype was observed many times. The chain couples TRBV12-3 or TRBV12-4 to TRBJ2-2; D is uncertain. The CDR3 extends over 16 amino acids. Trimming left V 4 bases short and J 7 bases short, with 19 bases between. CDR3 in amino acids: CASSSPHEDEDGELFF. The CDR3 bases are TGTGCCAGCAGTTCCCCACATGAGGATGAGGACGGGGAGCTGTTTTTT.

This clonotype was picked up a small number of times. The chain is built from TRBV7-9 and TRBJ2-3; 7 bases match TRBD2. Per germline, CDR1 SEHNR and CDR2 FQNEAQ (reference sequence). Losses at the gene ends were 5 bases for V and 0 bases for J; bases not matched to a gene: 8. CDR3 length equals 16 residues. DNA of the CDR3: TGTGCCAGCAGCCCGAGGGAGGGAGAGAGCACAGATACGCAGTATTTT. It specifies CASSPREGESTDTQYF. Full variable domain (missing parts from reference TRBV7-9 and TRBJ2-3): DTGVSQNPRHKITKRGQNVTFRCDPISEHNRLYWYRQTLGQGPEFLTYFQNEAQLEKSRLLSDRFSAERPKGSFSTLEIQRTEQGDSAMYLCASSPREGESTDTQYFGPGTRLTVL.